The 23 T cell receptor beta chains below all came from one sample that was sequenced in a study of early T cells in non-severe SARS-CoV-2 infection. TCRdb independently ran MiXCR on the 5' RACE reads; one entry per CDR3 protein. The sample lists fewer than 65,000 distinct CDR3 sequences, 7% to 10% occurring once. Material: whole blood. The receptors originated from an adult who was a healthcare worker with PCR-confirmed SARS-CoV-2 infection or an uninfected control (not recorded which).

The V call is TRBV20-1, the J call TRBJ2-3, with TRBD2 identical over 11 bases. V was clipped by 1 base and J by 4 bases; unmatched bases: 4. CDR3 length equals 15 residues. CDR1 and CDR2 (germline): DFQATT, SNEGSKA (reference sequence). CDR3 bases: TGCAGTGCTAGAGTCGGTAGCGGGGGGGCAGATACGCAGTATTTT. This codes for CSARVGSGGADTQYF.

The chain has TRBV5-1 and TRBJ1-2; 7 nucleotides agree with TRBD1. The trim removed 1 base at V and 3 bases at J, leaving 0 bases unmatched. This CDR3 spans 13 amino acids. The germline V gene encodes CDR1 SGHRS and CDR2 YFSETQ. The CDR3 nucleotides read TGCGCCAGCAGCTTGACAGGGGACTATGGCTACACCTTC. The encoded protein is CASSLTGDYGYTF.

V gene TRBV6-1 combines with J gene TRBJ2-2; D perhaps matches TRBD2 (5 bases). The CDR3 spans 15 residues. V lost 2 bases and J 2 bases, leaving 9 bases between the germline ends. Germline CDR1 is MNHNS and CDR2 is SASEGT. CDR3 protein: CASSERGGNTGELFF. CDR3 DNA sequence: TGTGCCAGCAGTGAACGAGGAGGAAACACCGGGGAGCTGTTTTTT.

The table lists this clonotype with many counts. The chain combines TRBV5-6 with TRBJ2-3; 7 bases fit TRBD1. V lost 3 bases and J lost 3; bases outside the gene matches: 7. Germline-derived CDR1 and CDR2 are SGHDT and YYEEEE. The CDR3 extends over 15 amino acids. CDR3 DNA: TGTGCCAGCAGCTCCGACAGGGTGCGGACAGATACGCAGTATTTT. Translation gives CASSSDRVRTDTQYF.

This clonotype was recorded a few times. The V and J genes are TRBV3-1 and TRBJ1-2, with D tentatively TRBD1 (6 bases). V was clipped by 5 bases and J by 8 bases, with 18 bases between them. The CDR3 length is 14 residues. Germline values: CDR1 LGHDT, CDR2 YNNKEL (reference sequence). Here the CDR3 reads CASSYETGGMGYTF. The CDR3 DNA sequence: TGTGCCAGCAGCTATGAGACAGGAGGAATGGGCTACACCTTC.

The chain uses TRBV5-4 and TRBJ2-3, with D perhaps matching TRBD2 (7 bases). The CDR3 totals 14 residues. Trimming left V 4 bases short and J 2 bases short, with 11 bases between. In germline, CDR1 is SGHNT, CDR2 YYREEE (reference sequence). The CDR3: CASSRGGDTDTQYF. In DNA, the CDR3 is TGTGCCAGCAGCCGCGGGGGCGACACAGATACGCAGTATTTT. Full variable domain (missing parts from reference TRBV5-4 and TRBJ2-3): ETGVTQSPTHLIKTRGQQVTLRCSSQSGHNTVSWYQQALGQGPQFIFQYYREEENGRGNFPPRFSGLQFPNYSSELNVNALELDDSALYLCASSRGGDTDTQYFGPGTRLTVL.

This clonotype was detected ten times or more. The junction shows a germline mismatch at one end, possibly a read error. The chain employs TRBV7-9 and TRBJ1-1; D is undetermined. CDR1 and CDR2 from the germline V gene are SEHNR and FQNEAQ (reference sequence). The CDR3 spans 11 residues. Here the CDR3 reads CASSFSTEVFF. As DNA, the CDR3 is TGTGCCAGCAGCTTCAGCACTGAAGTTTTCTTT.

This clonotype was observed many times. Written as DNA, the CDR3 is TGCAGCGTTGCCGGTCTGAACACTGAAGCTTTCTTT. This gives the protein CSVAGLNTEAFF. The chain recombines TRBV29-1 with TRBJ1-1; D gene unclear. Germline V gives CDR1 SQVTM, CDR2 ANQGSEA. V lost 4 bases and J lost 0, with 6 bases in between. The CDR3 contains 12 residues. The full variable domain, its missing parts supplied by reference TRBV29-1 and TRBJ1-1, is SAVISQKPSRDICQRGTSLTIQCQVDSQVTMMFWYRQQPGQSLTLIATANQGSEATYESGFVIDKFPISRPNLTFSTLTVSNMSPEDSSIYLCSVAGLNTEAFFGQGTRLTVV.

This clonotype turned up a few times. This chain connects TRBV12-3 or TRBV12-4 to TRBJ1-1; D perhaps matches TRBD1 (5 bases). V gave up 6 bases and J gave up 4 bases, with 15 bases separating them. This CDR3 is built from 14 residues. The CDR3 region has the DNA TGTGCCAGCAGCTTCGTTGGTGGGGGCACTGAAGCTTTCTTT. It translates to CASSFVGGGTEAFF.

The V gene is TRBV6-5, the J gene TRBJ2-6; D not resolved. The germline V gene has CDR1 MNHEY and CDR2 SVGAGI. Trimming pared 9 bases from V and 0 bases from J, leaving 15 bases between. This CDR3 is built from 16 residues. CDR3 DNA: TGTGCCAGTCGGAACTGGGGAAACTCTGGGGCCAACGTCCTGACTTTC. Its translation: CASRNWGNSGANVLTF.

This clonotype has a handful of counts. The rearrangement links TRBV10-3 to TRBJ1-3; D is uncertain. V was clipped by 3 bases and J by 11 bases, with 14 bases between them. CDR3 size: 13 residues. Germline V CDR1 and CDR2: ENHRY, SYGVKD. The CDR3 nucleotides are TGTGCCATCAGTGAACCCCCCGGTTGGGCCATATATTTT. The encoded protein is CAISEPPGWAIYF.

This clonotype was detected many times. J is TRBJ2-7 and V is TRBV25-1, with TRBD1 matching over 8 bases. CDR3 length: 15 residues. Germline V gives CDR1 MGHDK, CDR2 SYGVNS. The V segment lost 5 bases and the J segment 6 bases; nucleotides outside the gene matches: 12. The CDR3 here is CASSSQGALDSEQYF. The CDR3 nucleotides are TGTGCCAGCAGTAGTCAGGGGGCGCTTGACTCCGAGCAGTACTTC.

This clonotype was counted only a few times. This chain connects TRBV4-1 to TRBJ1-2; D gene uncertain. This CDR3 is built from 14 residues. The ends were cut back, 0 bases at V and 4 bases at J, with 9 bases in the middle. Germline V CDR1 and CDR2: MGHRA, YSYEKL. CDR3: CASSQEEQVYGYTF. The CDR3 nucleotides read TGCGCCAGCAGCCAAGAGGAGCAGGTCTATGGCTACACCTTC.

The chain recombines TRBV6-6 with TRBJ1-2; D possibly corresponds to TRBD1 (5 bases). Between the trimmed V and J ends, which lost 2 bases and 3 bases, there was a span of 13 bases. CDR1 is MNHNY and CDR2 is SVGAGI in the germline V gene (reference sequence). This CDR3 is 15 amino acids long. CDR3 nucleotides: TGTGCCAGCAGTTACGCGAGAGAGGGGTACTATGGCTACACCTTC. Translated: CASSYAREGYYGYTF.

This clonotype was seen a few times. The chain has TRBV6-6 and TRBJ1-1, with D perhaps matching TRBD1 (5 bases). CDR1 and CDR2 from the germline V gene are MNHNY and SVGAGI (reference sequence). The CDR3 length is 16 residues. The V end lost 2 bases, the J end lost 1 base, and 14 bases lay between the germline ends. The CDR3 protein is CASSYGQGLGNTEAFF. CDR3 bases: TGTGCCAGCAGTTACGGGCAGGGATTAGGGAACACTGAAGCTTTCTTT.

This clonotype was counted between two and nine times. This chain connects TRBV19 to TRBJ2-2; a possible D gene is TRBD1 (6 bases). V lost 6 bases to trimming and J lost 4 bases, with 12 bases between them. The CDR3 consists of 14 residues. Germline assignment: CDR1 LNHDA and CDR2 SQIVND (reference sequence). CDR3 coding DNA: TGTGCCAGTAGGAATCAGGGGACCACCGGGGAGCTGTTTTTT. Protein sequence: CASRNQGTTGELFF. Based on the CDR3 plus reference TRBV19 and TRBJ2-2, the full variable domain is DGGITQSPKYLFRKEGQNVTLSCEQNLNHDAMYWYRQDPGQGLRLIYYSQIVNDFQKGDIAEGYSVSREKKESFPLTVTSAQKNPTAFYLCASRNQGTTGELFFGEGSRLTVL.

This clonotype was seen repeatedly, ten times or more. The chain employs TRBV20-1 and TRBJ2-7; D remains ambiguous. This CDR3 region has 13 residues. V gave up 0 bases and J gave up 0 bases, with 6 bases separating them. Germline V gene lookup returns CDR1 DFQATT and CDR2 SNEGSKA (reference sequence). The CDR3 DNA is TGCAGTGCTAGAGATAAAAGCTCCTACGAGCAGTACTTC. This gives the protein CSARDKSSYEQYF.

Many counts were recorded for this clonotype. The V call is TRBV7-8, the J call TRBJ2-3; D may be TRBD1 (5 bases). The CDR3 has 13 amino acids. The germline V gene encodes CDR1 SGHVS and CDR2 FQNEAQ. CDR3 sequence reads: CAGARGSTDTQYF. In DNA form, the CDR3 reads TGTGCTGGGGCAAGGGGCAGCACAGATACGCAGTATTTT.

This clonotype was counted a few times. This rearrangement joins TRBV29-1 to TRBJ1-5; 8 bases fit TRBD1. The CDR3 has 13 amino acids. CDR1 and CDR2 (germline): SQVTM, ANQGSEA. V gave up 7 bases and J gave up 4 bases; unmatched junction bases: 6. CDR3 region: CSATTGVNQPQHF. The DNA of the CDR3 is TGCAGCGCTACGACAGGGGTTAATCAGCCCCAGCATTTT.

The rearrangement links TRBV20-1 to TRBJ2-7, with D possibly matching TRBD1 (5 bases). The CDR3 contains 13 residues. V was trimmed by 4 bases and J by 3 bases, leaving 13 bases between them. Germline assignment: CDR1 DFQATT and CDR2 SNEGSKA (reference sequence). The CDR3 spells CSAKGLRRYEQYF. The CDR3 DNA sequence: TGCAGTGCTAAGGGGCTCCGGCGCTACGAGCAGTACTTC.

The chain carries TRBV9 and TRBJ2-7; D is possibly TRBD1 or TRBD2 (5 bases each). V dropped 0 bases and J dropped 2 bases, with 12 bases sitting between them. The CDR3 length is 15 residues. The germline gives CDR1 SGDLS, CDR2 YYNGEE. The CDR3 reads CASSVDGGTPYEQYF. The CDR3 nucleotides are TGTGCCAGCAGCGTAGATGGGGGAACGCCCTACGAGCAGTACTTC.

This clonotype was seen more than once but under ten times. The chain recombines TRBV6-5 with TRBJ2-4; D is perhaps TRBD2 (6 bases). Germline V gives CDR1 MNHEY, CDR2 SVGAGI. The CDR3 loop spans 15 amino acids. The V gene lost 5 bases and the J gene lost 6 bases, with 17 bases spanning the gap. CDR3 sequence: CASSPTSGVGNIQYF. Written as DNA, the CDR3 is TGTGCCAGCAGTCCCACTTCGGGGGTCGGAAACATTCAGTACTTC.

This rearrangement joins TRBV3-1 to TRBJ1-2; D not resolved. The CDR3 length is 14 residues. V was cut by 4 bases and J by 7 bases, with 16 bases left in between. Per germline, CDR1 LGHDT and CDR2 YNNKEL (reference sequence). This chain's CDR3 is CASSPRNILVGYTF. The CDR3 DNA reads TGTGCCAGCAGCCCGCGCAACATACTTGTTGGCTACACCTTC.